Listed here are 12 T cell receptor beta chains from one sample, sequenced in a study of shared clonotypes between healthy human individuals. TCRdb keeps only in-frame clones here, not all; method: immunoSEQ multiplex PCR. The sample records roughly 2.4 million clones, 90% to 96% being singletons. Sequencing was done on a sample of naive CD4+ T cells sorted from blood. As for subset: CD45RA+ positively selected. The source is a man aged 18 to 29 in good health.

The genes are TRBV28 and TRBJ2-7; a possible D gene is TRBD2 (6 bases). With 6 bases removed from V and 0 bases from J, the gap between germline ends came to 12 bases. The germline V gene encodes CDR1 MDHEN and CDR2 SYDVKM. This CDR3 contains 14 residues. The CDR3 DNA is TGTGCCAGCAGGGGGGACTTAAGCTCCTACGAGCAGTACTTC. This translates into CASRGDLSSYEQYF.

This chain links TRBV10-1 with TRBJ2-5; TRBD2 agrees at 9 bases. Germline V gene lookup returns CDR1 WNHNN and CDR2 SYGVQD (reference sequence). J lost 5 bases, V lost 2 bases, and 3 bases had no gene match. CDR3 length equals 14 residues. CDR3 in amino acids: CASSEASGVETQYF. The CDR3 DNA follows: TGCGCCAGCAGTGAGGCTAGCGGGGTGGAGACCCAGTACTTC.

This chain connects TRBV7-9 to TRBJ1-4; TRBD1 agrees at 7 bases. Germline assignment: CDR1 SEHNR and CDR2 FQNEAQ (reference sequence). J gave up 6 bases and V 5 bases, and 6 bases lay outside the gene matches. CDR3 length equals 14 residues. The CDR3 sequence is CASSTTGVDEKLFF. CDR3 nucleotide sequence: TGTGCCAGCAGCACCACAGGGGTGGATGAAAAACTGTTTTTT.

The CDR3 loop is CASSPMTDIPFYNEQFF. CDR3 sequence (DNA): TGTGCCAGCAGCCCCATGACAGACATTCCGTTCTACAATGAGCAGTTCTTC. The chain carries TRBV9 and TRBJ2-1, with D maybe TRBD1 (5 bases). V gave up 4 bases and J gave up 3 bases, with 20 bases separating them. Germline loops: CDR1 SGDLS, CDR2 YYNGEE. The CDR3 loop spans 17 amino acids.

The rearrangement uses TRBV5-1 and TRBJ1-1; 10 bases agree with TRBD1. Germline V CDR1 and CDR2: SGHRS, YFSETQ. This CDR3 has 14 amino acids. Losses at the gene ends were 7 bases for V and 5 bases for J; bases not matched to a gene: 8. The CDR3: CASSRTGGSTEAFF. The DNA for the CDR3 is TGCGCCAGCTCTAGGACAGGGGGGTCTACTGAAGCTTTCTTT.

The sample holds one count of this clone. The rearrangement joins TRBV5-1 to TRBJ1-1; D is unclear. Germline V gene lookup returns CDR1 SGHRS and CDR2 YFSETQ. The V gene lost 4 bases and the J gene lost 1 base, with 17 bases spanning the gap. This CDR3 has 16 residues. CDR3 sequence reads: CASSPDPSRGNTEAFF. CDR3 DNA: TGCGCCAGCAGCCCCGACCCATCTCGGGGGAACACTGAAGCTTTCTTT. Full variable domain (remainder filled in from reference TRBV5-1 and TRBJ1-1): KAGVTQTPRYLIKTRGQQVTLSCSPISGHRSVSWYQQTPGQGLQFLFEYFSETQRNKGNFPGRFSGRQFSNSRSEMNVSTLELGDSALYLCASSPDPSRGNTEAFFGQGTRLTVV.

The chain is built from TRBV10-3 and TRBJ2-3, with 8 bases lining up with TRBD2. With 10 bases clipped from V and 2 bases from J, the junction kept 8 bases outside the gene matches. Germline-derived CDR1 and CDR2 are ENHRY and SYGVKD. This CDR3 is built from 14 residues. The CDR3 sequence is CATGGDGPTDTQYF. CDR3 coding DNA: TGTGCCACCGGGGGGGATGGTCCCACAGATACGCAGTATTTT.

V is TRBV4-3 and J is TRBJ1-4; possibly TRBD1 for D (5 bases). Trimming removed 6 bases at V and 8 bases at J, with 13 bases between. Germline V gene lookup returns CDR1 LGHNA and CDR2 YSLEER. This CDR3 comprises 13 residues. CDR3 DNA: TGCGCCAGCAGAGCCGGGGGTCGGGAAAAACTGTTTTTT. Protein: CASRAGGREKLFF.

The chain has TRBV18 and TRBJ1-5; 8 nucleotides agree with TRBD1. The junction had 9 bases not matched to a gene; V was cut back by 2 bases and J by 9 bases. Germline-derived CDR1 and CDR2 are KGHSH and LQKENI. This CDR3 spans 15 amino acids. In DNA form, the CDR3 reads TGTGCCAGCTCACCAAGGGGACAGGCCGTGGGGCCCCAGCATTTT. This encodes CASSPRGQAVGPQHF.

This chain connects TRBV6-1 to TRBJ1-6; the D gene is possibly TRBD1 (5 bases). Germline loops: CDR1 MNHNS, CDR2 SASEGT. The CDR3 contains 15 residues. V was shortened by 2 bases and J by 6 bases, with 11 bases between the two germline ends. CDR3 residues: CASSERARANSPLHF. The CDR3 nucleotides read TGTGCCAGCAGTGAAAGGGCCAGGGCTAATTCACCCCTCCACTTT.

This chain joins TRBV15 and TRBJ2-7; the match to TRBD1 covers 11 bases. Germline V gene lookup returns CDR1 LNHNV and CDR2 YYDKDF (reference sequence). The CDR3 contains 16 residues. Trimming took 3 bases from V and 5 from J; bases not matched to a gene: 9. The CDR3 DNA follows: TGTGCCACCAGCAGTTTTCGGACAGGGGGCCGGAACGAGCAGTACTTC. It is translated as CATSSFRTGGRNEQYF.

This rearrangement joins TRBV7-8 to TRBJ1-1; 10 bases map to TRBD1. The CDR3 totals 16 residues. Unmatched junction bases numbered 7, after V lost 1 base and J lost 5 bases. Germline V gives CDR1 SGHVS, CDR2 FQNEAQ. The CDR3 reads CASSLGGTGVLTEAFF. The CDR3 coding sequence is TGTGCCAGCAGCTTAGGGGGGACAGGGGTTTTGACTGAAGCTTTCTTT.